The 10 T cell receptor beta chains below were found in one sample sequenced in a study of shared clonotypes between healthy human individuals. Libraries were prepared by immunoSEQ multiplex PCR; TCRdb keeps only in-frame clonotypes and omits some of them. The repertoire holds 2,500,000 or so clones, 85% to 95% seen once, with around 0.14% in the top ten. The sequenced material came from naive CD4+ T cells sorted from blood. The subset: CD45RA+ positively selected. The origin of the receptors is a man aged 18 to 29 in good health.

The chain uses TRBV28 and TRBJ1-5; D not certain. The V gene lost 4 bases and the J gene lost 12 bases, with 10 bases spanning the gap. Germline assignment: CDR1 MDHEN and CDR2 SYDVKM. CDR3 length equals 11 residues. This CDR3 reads CASSSRQIQHF. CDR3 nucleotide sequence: TGTGCCAGCAGTTCACGCCAGATCCAGCATTTT.

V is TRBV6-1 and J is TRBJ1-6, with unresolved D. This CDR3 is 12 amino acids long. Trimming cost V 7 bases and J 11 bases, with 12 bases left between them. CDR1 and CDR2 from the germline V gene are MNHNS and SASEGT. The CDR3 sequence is CASIRPGAPLHF. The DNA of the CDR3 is TGTGCCAGCATCCGCCCTGGGGCACCCCTCCACTTT.

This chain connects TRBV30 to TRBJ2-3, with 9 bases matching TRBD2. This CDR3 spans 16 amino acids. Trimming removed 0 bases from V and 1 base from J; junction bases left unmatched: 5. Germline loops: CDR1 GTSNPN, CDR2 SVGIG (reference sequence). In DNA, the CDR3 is TGTGCCTGGAGTGTACCAGCGGGAGGAGGCACAGATACGCAGTATTTT. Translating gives CAWSVPAGGGTDTQYF.

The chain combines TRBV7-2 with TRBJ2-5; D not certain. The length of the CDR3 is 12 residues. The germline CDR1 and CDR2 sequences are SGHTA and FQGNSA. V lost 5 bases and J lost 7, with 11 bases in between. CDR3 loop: CASSTEFGTQYF. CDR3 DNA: TGTGCCAGCAGCACGGAGTTCGGGACCCAGTACTTC.

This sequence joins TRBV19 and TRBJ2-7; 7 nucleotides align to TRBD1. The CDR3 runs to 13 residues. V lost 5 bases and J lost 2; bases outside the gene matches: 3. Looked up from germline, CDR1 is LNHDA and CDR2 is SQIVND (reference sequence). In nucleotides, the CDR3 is TGTGCCAGTAGTTCTACAGGGGCCTACGAGCAGTACTTC. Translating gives CASSSTGAYEQYF.

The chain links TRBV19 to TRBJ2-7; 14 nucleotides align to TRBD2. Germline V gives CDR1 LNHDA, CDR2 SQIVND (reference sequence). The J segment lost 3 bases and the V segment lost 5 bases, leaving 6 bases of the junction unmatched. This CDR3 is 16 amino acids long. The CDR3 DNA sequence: TGTGCCAGTAGTCTGGGGACTAGCGGGAGTAACTACGAGCAGTACTTC. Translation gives CASSLGTSGSNYEQYF.

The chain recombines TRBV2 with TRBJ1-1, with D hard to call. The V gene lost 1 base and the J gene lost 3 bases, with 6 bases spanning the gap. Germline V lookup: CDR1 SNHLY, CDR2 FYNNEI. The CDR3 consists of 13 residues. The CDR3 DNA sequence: TGTGCCAGCAGTGAAGTAGGGTACACTGAAGCTTTCTTT. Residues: CASSEVGYTEAFF. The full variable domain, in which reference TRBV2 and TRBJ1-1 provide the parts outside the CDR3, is EPEVTQTPSHQVTQMGQEVILRCVPISNHLYFYWYRQILGQKVEFLVSFYNNEISEKSEIFDDQFSVERPDGSNFTLKIRSTKLEDSAMYFCASSEVGYTEAFFGQGTRLTVV.

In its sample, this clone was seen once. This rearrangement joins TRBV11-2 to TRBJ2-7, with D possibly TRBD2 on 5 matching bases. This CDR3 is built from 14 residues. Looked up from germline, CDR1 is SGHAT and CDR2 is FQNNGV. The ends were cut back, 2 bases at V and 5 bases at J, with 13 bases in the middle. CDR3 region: CASSLQPGVDEQYF. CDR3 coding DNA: TGTGCCAGCAGCTTACAGCCCGGGGTCGACGAGCAGTACTTC.

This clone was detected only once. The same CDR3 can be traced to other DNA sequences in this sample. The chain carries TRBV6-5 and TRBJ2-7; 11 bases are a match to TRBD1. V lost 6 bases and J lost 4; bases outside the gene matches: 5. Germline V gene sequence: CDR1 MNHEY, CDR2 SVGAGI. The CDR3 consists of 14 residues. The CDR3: CASRRGQGGYEQYF. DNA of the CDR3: TGTGCCAGCAGGCGGGGACAGGGGGGATACGAGCAGTACTTC.

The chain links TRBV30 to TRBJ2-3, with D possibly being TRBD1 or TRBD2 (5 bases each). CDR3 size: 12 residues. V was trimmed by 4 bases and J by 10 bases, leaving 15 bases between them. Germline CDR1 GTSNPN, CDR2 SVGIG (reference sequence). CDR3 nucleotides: TGTGCCTGGACGGGACCCGCGAGTCCGCAGTATTTT. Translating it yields CAWTGPASPQYF. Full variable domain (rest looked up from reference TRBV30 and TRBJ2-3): SQTIHQWPATLVQPVGSPLSLECTVEGTSNPNLYWYRQAAGRGLQLLFYSVGIGQISSEVPQNLSASRPQDRQFILSSKKLLLSDSGFYLCAWTGPASPQYFGPGTRLTVL.